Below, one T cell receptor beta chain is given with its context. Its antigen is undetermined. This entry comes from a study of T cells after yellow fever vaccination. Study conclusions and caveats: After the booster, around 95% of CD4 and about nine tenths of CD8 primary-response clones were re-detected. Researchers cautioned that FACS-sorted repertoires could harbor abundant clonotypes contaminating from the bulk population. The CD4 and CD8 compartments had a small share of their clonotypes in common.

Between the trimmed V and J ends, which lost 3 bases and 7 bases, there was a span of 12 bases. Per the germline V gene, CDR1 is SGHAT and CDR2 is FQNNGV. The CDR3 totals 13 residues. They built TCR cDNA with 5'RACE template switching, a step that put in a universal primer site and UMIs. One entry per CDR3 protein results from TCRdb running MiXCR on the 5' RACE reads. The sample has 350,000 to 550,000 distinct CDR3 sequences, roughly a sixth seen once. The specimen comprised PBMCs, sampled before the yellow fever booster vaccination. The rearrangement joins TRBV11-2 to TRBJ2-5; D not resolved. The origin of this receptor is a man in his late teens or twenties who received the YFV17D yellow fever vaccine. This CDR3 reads CASSLSRSGTQYF. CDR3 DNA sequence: TGTGCCAGCAGCTTGTCACGGTCAGGGACCCAGTACTTC. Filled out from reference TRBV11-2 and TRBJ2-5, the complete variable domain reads EAGVAQSPRYKIIEKRQSVAFWCNPISGHATLYWYQQILGQGPKLLIQFQNNGVVDDSQLPKDRFSAERLKGVDSTLKIQPAKLEDSAVYLCASSLSRSGTQYFGPGTRLLVL.